The rows below give T cell receptor beta chains drawn from one sample of a study of CD8+ T cells in alopecia areata. Profiling relied on immunoSEQ multiplex PCR, and the TCRdb table lists in-frame clones only, not all of them. The data hold some 110,000 clones, with 50% to 75% observed a single time. Sequencing was performed on CD8+ T cells sorted from blood, taken at week 24, from a patient treated with tofacitinib. These receptors all stem from a human donor with alopecia areata. The CDR3 runs from the conserved cysteine through the conserved F or W. Each record gives: clone size, J gene, D gene, V gene, CDR3 protein, CDR3 DNA. D genes are given only for firm matches. The size of a clone is reported for some rows only, either as once, few or many, or as a class for expanded clones.

>-|TRBJ1-1|-|TRBV13
CASSLEGSTEAFF
TGTGCCAGCAGCTTAGAGGGTAGTACTGAAGCTTTCTTT
>-|TRBJ1-1|-|TRBV6-5
CASSYSFGGTEAFF
TGTGCCAGCAGTTACTCGTTCGGGGGCACTGAAGCTTTCTTT
>-|TRBJ2-5|-|TRBV30
CAWSVTASQETQYF
TGTGCCTGGAGTGTAACGGCGTCGCAAGAGACCCAGTACTTC
>medium-sized|TRBJ1-4|-|TRBV19
CASSPMDGHREKLFF
TGTGCCAGTAGCCCAATGGACGGACACCGGGAAAAACTGTTTTTT
>few|TRBJ2-1|-|TRBV14
CASSQESAIYNEQFF
TGTGCCAGCAGCCAAGAGTCGGCAATTTACAATGAGCAGTTCTTC
>-|TRBJ2-3|-|TRBV7-6
CASSPGHSFTDTQYF
TGTGCCAGCAGCCCGGGACATTCATTCACAGATACGCAGTATTTT
>-|TRBJ1-1|-|TRBV30
CAWMDRNTEAFF
TGTGCCTGGATGGACAGAAACACTGAAGCTTTCTTT
>-|TRBJ2-7|-|TRBV7-2
CASSFGGLYEQYF
TGTGCCAGCAGCTTTGGGGGACTCTACGAGCAGTACTTC
>once|TRBJ2-1|TRBD2|TRBV29-1
CSYGLAGTHSYNKQFF
TGCAGCTACGGACTAGCGGGGACACACTCCTACAATAAGCAGTTCTTC
>few|TRBJ2-5|-|TRBV7-9
CASSSGVLYQETQYF
TGTGCCAGCAGCTCAGGGGTACTGTACCAAGAGACCCAGTACTTC
>-|TRBJ2-5|-|TRBV7-2
CASSLGPAGLETQYF
TGTGCCAGCAGCTTAGGACCCGCGGGTCTTGAGACCCAGTACTTC
>-|TRBJ2-7|-|TRBV7-2
CASSLDPLSYEQYF
TGTGCCAGCAGCTTAGATCCTCTCTCCTACGAGCAGTACTTC